This T cell receptor beta chain was recovered during a study of blood T cell repertoires in COVID-19. Study-level background: The study drew acute and convalescent COVID-19 samples from the United States, Italy and Spain. PBMCs, B-cell-depleted T cells, or T cells provided the cDNA or gDNA that made up the material.

As processed by the authors: Amplification with reference gene primers provided the estimates of nucleated cell counts. Assay used: immunoSEQ multiplex PCR; TCRdb lists only in-frame clones, some missing. D and trimming were read from the DNA, whereas the V and J calls and clone size are those reported in that table. Of some 110,000 clones listed, about 85% are singletons. The receptor was isolated from a man aged 50 to 60 with acute or convalescent COVID-19. What was sequenced was peripheral blood.

The CDR3: CASSSGLAGVNEQFF. CDR3 DNA: TGCGCCAGCAGCTCCGGACTAGCGGGAGTGAATGAGCAGTTCTTC. The V and J genes are TRBV5-1 and TRBJ2-1; TRBD2 agrees at 13 bases. The CDR3 contains 15 residues. V dropped 3 bases and J dropped 7; count of bases not matched to a gene: 4. Germline CDR1 and CDR2: SGHRS and YFSETQ.